This T cell receptor (beta chain) was obtained from a study of T cells in Graves' hyperthyroidism and ophthalmopathy. PBMCs were obtained from 10 ml fresh peripheral blood. The table lists this clonotype with a count of one. The antigen remains unidentified. Whole-study findings and limits: Blood also held most thyroid clonotypes expanded beyond 0.001. Ophthalmopathy and stable hyperthyroidism were separated by a 13 V-J model.

CDR3 length equals 15 residues. The V gene lost 3 bases and the J gene lost 5 bases, with 14 bases spanning the gap. CDR1 is SGHRS and CDR2 is YFSETQ in the germline V gene. It was RNA transcripts that yielded the amplified TCR beta CDR3 regions. The primer set for the first-round RT-PCR of the TCR CDR3 was HTBI. Using its own MiXCR run on the multiplex PCR reads, TCRdb lists one record per CDR3 protein. The sample has around 420,000 distinct CDR3 sequences, 15% to 17% seen once. The source material was blood. The sequence was collected from a woman under 30 with Graves' hyperthyroidism. This chain links TRBV5-1 with TRBJ1-4; D call uncertain. The CDR3 DNA reads TGCGCCAGCAGCTCGATCGGGCAGACGAATGAAAAACTGTTTTTT. Translated: CASSSIGQTNEKLFF.